This passage covers 25 T cell receptor beta chains from one sample sequenced in a study of blood T cell repertoires in COVID-19. This table comes from immunoSEQ multiplex PCR, and its TCRdb copy is limited to in-frame clones, with some not included. The sample yields about 270,000 clones, about four fifths seen once. The specimen sequenced was peripheral blood. These receptors originate from a woman between 50 and 59 years old who had recovered from COVID-19.

The genes are TRBV11-2 and TRBJ2-2; TRBD1 matches at 8 bases. The CDR3 runs to 14 residues. Germline values: CDR1 SGHAT, CDR2 FQNNGV. V gave up 5 bases and J gave up 3 bases; unmatched junction bases: 2. Here the CDR3 DNA reads TGTGCCAGCAGCCACAGGGGGGACACCGGGGAGCTGTTTTTT. It specifies CASSHRGDTGELFF.

The chain couples TRBV18 to TRBJ1-1, with D possibly TRBD1 on 5 matching bases. The V gene lost 3 bases and the J gene lost 3 bases, with 11 bases spanning the gap. CDR3 length: 14 amino acids. Germline assignment: CDR1 KGHSH and CDR2 LQKENI. This CDR3 reads CASSPVPRDTEAFF. The CDR3 DNA reads TGTGCCAGCTCACCCGTTCCCAGGGACACTGAAGCTTTCTTT.

Written as DNA, the CDR3 is TGTGTCAGCCGGGACAGCTCTGGAAACACCATATATTTT. This encodes CVSRDSSGNTIYF. The chain employs TRBV19 and TRBJ1-3; 7 bases map to TRBD1. CDR1 is LNHDA, CDR2 SQIVND, per germline (reference sequence). The CDR3 is made up of 13 amino acids.

The sample holds a few counts of this clone. V usage is TRBV7-2 and J usage is TRBJ1-5; 8 bases map to TRBD1. The CDR3 length is 16 residues. Per the germline V gene, CDR1 is SGHTA and CDR2 is FQGNSA. Trimming at V came to 5 bases and at J to 7 bases, leaving 13 bases not matched to a gene. CDR3 nucleotide sequence: TGTGCCAGCAGCCAAGGGGCGACAGGGGTAGGACAGCCCCAGCATTTT. Amino acid sequence: CASSQGATGVGQPQHF.

This sequence joins TRBV6-5 and TRBJ2-1; weak D call: TRBD2 (6 bases). CDR3 length: 14 amino acids. Germline-derived CDR1 and CDR2 are MNHEY and SVGAGI. V was trimmed by 6 bases and J by 9 bases, leaving 18 bases between them. CDR3 loop: CASRLNLGEVEQFF. The CDR3, as DNA: TGTGCCAGCAGGCTTAACCTGGGGGAGGTTGAGCAGTTCTTC.

The chain recombines TRBV7-2 with TRBJ1-5, with D possibly being TRBD1 (5 bases). V gave up 1 base and J gave up 2 bases, with 12 bases separating them. The CDR3 runs to 16 residues. The germline CDR1 and CDR2 sequences are SGHTA and FQGNSA. The CDR3 nucleotides read TGTGCCAGCAGCTTAGGGCCAGGGATGGGCAATCAGCCCCAGCATTTT. The encoded protein is CASSLGPGMGNQPQHF.

V is TRBV7-2 and J is TRBJ2-5; 12 nucleotides agree with TRBD1. Trimming took 3 bases from V and 4 from J; bases not matched to a gene: 9. The CDR3 runs 17 residues. Germline V gene lookup returns CDR1 SGHTA and CDR2 FQGNSA. CDR3 in amino acids: CASSFVSGQGARETQYF. The CDR3 DNA is TGTGCCAGCAGCTTCGTCTCGGGACAGGGGGCTCGAGAGACCCAGTACTTC.

This chain links TRBV11-2 with TRBJ1-1; no definite D call. This CDR3 has 14 amino acids. Germline CDR1 SGHAT, CDR2 FQNNGV. V lost 5 bases to trimming and J lost 0 bases, with 10 bases between them. The CDR3 coding sequence is TGTGCCAGCAGCCCCGTGAGTGTGAACACTGAAGCTTTCTTT. Residues: CASSPVSVNTEAFF.

The chain recombines TRBV5-1 with TRBJ2-1; 7 bases line up with TRBD2. Germline CDR1 reads SGHRS; CDR2 reads YFSETQ. J was trimmed by 2 bases and V by 4 bases; bases with no gene match: 9. The length of the CDR3 is 16 residues. The CDR3 DNA reads TGCGCCAGCAGCCGAGGGGAGGGGTTTACCTACAATGAGCAGTTCTTC. This codes for CASSRGEGFTYNEQFF.

This sequence joins TRBV21-1 and TRBJ2-1; TRBD2 is taken as the D call from the table, unchecked against the DNA. TRBV21-1 is noted as a pseudogene. The CDR3 has 13 residues. CDR3 region: CASRRLALNEQFF. CDR3 nucleotide sequence: TGTGCCAGCAGGAGACTAGCTCTCAATGAGCAGTTCTTC.

The chain combines TRBV7-9 with TRBJ2-7; D unresolved. Germline CDR1 SEHNR, CDR2 FQNEAQ (reference sequence). The CDR3 length is 12 residues. Trimming pared 7 bases from V and 7 bases from J, leaving 14 bases between. In DNA, the CDR3 is TGTGCCAGCAATCCCGGCGGTGGGGAGCAGTACTTC. It encodes CASNPGGGEQYF.

The chain links TRBV10-3 to TRBJ1-2; 8 bases are shared with TRBD1. Germline values: CDR1 ENHRY, CDR2 SYGVKD. The V gene end was trimmed by 5 bases and the J gene end by 6 bases; junction bases not matched to a gene: 5. The CDR3 is 13 residues long. Written as DNA, the CDR3 is TGTGCCATCAGTCAGACAGGGGTACATGGCTACACCTTC. Protein sequence: CAISQTGVHGYTF.

V gene TRBV7-2 combines with J gene TRBJ1-2, with 8 bases aligning to TRBD1. This CDR3 has 14 residues. Per germline, CDR1 SGHTA and CDR2 FQGNSA. With V trimmed by 5 bases and J by 4 bases, 6 bases remained unmatched. The CDR3 nucleotides are TGTGCCAGCAGCCCAGGACAGGGCACCTATGGCTACACCTTC. Encoded protein: CASSPGQGTYGYTF.

V usage is TRBV4-3 and J usage is TRBJ2-3; TRBD2 matches 11 bases. This CDR3 is built from 19 residues. Germline V gene lookup returns CDR1 LGHNA and CDR2 YSLEER. V was clipped by 1 base and J by 5 bases; unmatched bases: 14. The CDR3 spells CASSQGRGFSGRAGDTQYF. The CDR3, as DNA: TGCGCCAGCAGCCAAGGGCGGGGTTTTAGCGGGAGGGCCGGAGATACGCAGTATTTT.

CDR3 region: CASSQSRREGEETQYF. In nucleotides, the CDR3 is TGCGCCAGCAGTCAATCGAGACGGGAGGGGGAAGAGACCCAGTACTTC. The gene calls are TRBV23-1 and TRBJ2-5; 8 nucleotides align to TRBD2. TRBV23-1 is placed among ORFs of uncertain function. The V gene end was trimmed by 0 bases and the J gene end by 3 bases; junction bases not matched to a gene: 6. CDR3 size: 16 residues.

The V and J genes are TRBV2 and TRBJ1-4, with D possibly matching TRBD1 (5 bases). Per germline, CDR1 SNHLY and CDR2 FYNNEI. The ends were cut back, 9 bases at V and 4 bases at J, with 9 bases in the middle. The CDR3 is made up of 12 amino acids. The CDR3, as DNA: TGTGCCAGGGGGCAGGTTAATGAAAAACTGTTTTTT. Translation: CARGQVNEKLFF.

This chain uses TRBV28 with TRBJ1-1; 7 bases are a match to TRBD1. The germline V gene has CDR1 MDHEN and CDR2 SYDVKM. The junction had 2 bases not matched to a gene; V was cut back by 6 bases and J by 1 base. The CDR3 loop spans 13 amino acids. CDR3 DNA sequence: TGTGCCAGCAGAGGGACAGCGAACACTGAAGCTTTCTTT. This encodes CASRGTANTEAFF.

The chain's CDR3 is CASSLRAGGHTDTQYF. The CDR3 DNA reads as TGTGCCAGCAGCTTGCGGGCGGGAGGCCACACAGATACGCAGTATTTT. V is TRBV5-4 and J is TRBJ2-3; 8 bases fit TRBD2. The CDR3 runs to 16 residues. Germline V gives CDR1 SGHNT, CDR2 YYREEE (reference sequence). Trimming cost V 1 base and J 2 bases; bases outside gene matches: 6.

The genes are TRBV4-3 and TRBJ1-1; D ambiguous. CDR1 is LGHNA, CDR2 YSLEER, per germline. Trimming removed 3 bases at V and 0 bases at J, with 8 bases between. This CDR3 is 14 amino acids long. The CDR3 sequence: CASSQARLNTEAFF. DNA of the CDR3: TGCGCCAGCAGCCAGGCCAGGCTGAACACTGAAGCTTTCTTT.

DNA of the CDR3: TGTGCCAGCAGCCAAGCGGGGGGGAGTGGGGATGAGCAGTTCTTC. Protein product: CASSQAGGSGDEQFF. The chain recombines TRBV3-1 (or the pseudogene TRBV3-2) with TRBJ2-1; 8 bases agree with TRBD2. Trimming at V came to 1 base and at J to 8 bases, leaving 7 bases not matched to a gene. The germline gives CDR1 LGHDT, CDR2 YNNKEL (reference sequence). CDR3 length: 15 residues.

The gene calls are TRBV7-2 and TRBJ1-1; 9 bases align to TRBD1. The CDR3 is 13 amino acids. Germline V CDR1 and CDR2: SGHTA, FQGNSA. V gave up 1 base and J gave up 12 bases; unmatched junction bases: 6. Here the CDR3 reads CASSLDPGQGTFF. CDR3 in DNA: TGTGCCAGCAGCTTAGACCCGGGACAGGGAACTTTCTTT.

The chain links TRBV9 to TRBJ2-1, with TRBD2 as a possible D gene (5 bases). The CDR3 sequence is 16 residues long. With 0 bases removed from V and 4 bases from J, the gap between germline ends came to 14 bases. Germline-derived CDR1 and CDR2 are SGDLS and YYNGEE. The CDR3 coding sequence is TGTGCCAGCAGCGTAGTGTCGGGGAGCCGTTACAATGAGCAGTTCTTC. Its translation: CASSVVSGSRYNEQFF.

The rearrangement links TRBV6-5 to TRBJ2-1; D possibly corresponds to TRBD2 (6 bases). V was shortened by 4 bases and J by 4 bases, with 17 bases between the two germline ends. The CDR3 loop spans 16 amino acids. The germline CDR1 and CDR2 sequences are MNHEY and SVGAGI. This CDR3 is CASSLERDSRYNEQFF. Written as DNA, the CDR3 is TGTGCCAGCAGTTTGGAACGGGACTCACGGTACAATGAGCAGTTCTTC.

This chain uses TRBV6-5 with TRBJ2-1, with D possibly matching TRBD2 (6 bases). Between the trimmed V and J ends, which lost 5 bases and 9 bases, there was a span of 11 bases. This CDR3 has 12 residues. Germline V gene data show CDR1 as MNHEY and CDR2 as SVGAGI. The CDR3 region has the DNA TGTGCCAGCAGTACCCGGGGGAGTGAGCAGTTCTTC. Residues: CASSTRGSEQFF.

This rearrangement joins TRBV28 to TRBJ1-1; 7 bases agree with TRBD1. Germline lookup yields CDR1 MDHEN and CDR2 SYDVKM. The V and J ends lost 10 bases and 11 bases, in that order; junction bases with no gene match: 19. This CDR3 is built from 14 residues. CDR3 residues: CATSPHDRAGRAFF. The CDR3, as DNA: TGTGCCACCTCCCCCCACGACAGGGCGGGAAGGGCTTTCTTT.